This T cell receptor (beta chain) was sequenced during a study of blood T cell repertoires in COVID-19 (dated by TCRdb to about 2020). A note on the overall study: Collaborator samples came from the United States, Italy and Spain and covered acute and convalescent phases of COVID-19. The material from the prospective study consisted of cDNA or gDNA derived from T cells, B-cell-depleted T cells, or PBMCs. Subjects who had been exposed to COVID-19, were actively infected with it, or had recovered from it provided the deeply sampled blood TCRbeta repertoires that made up the dataset. The repertoires were released in a freely available public database intended as a resource for research on the immune response to SARS-CoV-2. The samples were drawn from two sources: the first 160 participants of the ongoing ImmuneRACE study, and 950 to 1,500 subjects contributed by 6 global collaborators. Sample metadata almost always included a de-identified subject ID, COVID-19 status, age in years and sex. Where HLA class I and class II types were available, the types were taken from metadata supplied by the sample provider, not from assay-based typing.

The paper as a whole reports these results and caveats: The quantity of clinical and demographic metadata differed by source and by participant and was supplied without curation.

TCRbeta CDR3 regions were amplified from genomic DNA using the immunoSEQ Assay, a bias-controlled multiplex PCR. In the source study's methods: Nucleated cell counts per sample were estimated from amplification of reference gene primers within the assay. To quantify the absolute abundance of each unique TCRbeta CDR3 rearrangement, sequence reads were collapsed and filtered. For each sample, productive Simpson clonality was calculated by taking the square root of Simpson's diversity index across productive rearrangements. TCRdb mirrors the immuneACCESS table, restricted to in-frame sequences. Some clones are absent from its copies; in checked studies, under half trace to an unresolved V gene, and the reason for the others is unknown. The D gene and trimming were derived from the DNA, and the V and J assignments and clone size from that table. The sample table holds over 150,000 clones, of which around 86% were seen once. Roughly 0.58% of the sample lies in the top ten.

CDR1 and CDR2, per the germline V gene, are SNHLY and FYNNEI. The CDR3 numbers 16 residues from cysteine through phenylalanine. Only the CDR3 DNA is retained, 48 bases long and in frame from the first base. Germline trimming: 6 bases from V, 3 bases from J; junction bases outside gene matches: 8. One collaborating source in Seattle enrolled patients during active infection and followed them longitudinally through the course of disease. Collaborating institutions collected whole blood in K2EDTA tubes following their own protocols. Collaborator samples were shipped for TCRbeta analysis as frozen whole blood, isolated PBMCs, or DNA extracted from either sample type. On this clone itself: It has no known antigen specificity. One base away there is no much larger clone; base qualities are not given.

What was sequenced was peripheral blood. This sequence originates from a man aged 60 to 75 with COVID-19, enrolled during active disease. The rearrangement joined TRBV2 to TRBJ2-5, with 12 middle bases fitting TRBD2. The CDR3 region has the sequence CASSQRASGGEETQYF. The nucleotides read TGTGCCAGCAGCCAAAGGGCTAGCGGGGGGGAAGAGACCCAGTACTTC. When the CDR3 is completed using the reference TRBV2 and TRBJ2-5 genes on either side, the full variable domain is EPEVTQTPSHQVTQMGQEVILRCVPISNHLYFYWYRQILGQKVEFLVSFYNNEISEKSEIFDDQFSVERPDGSNFTLKIRSTKLEDSAMYFCASSQRASGGEETQYFGPGTRLLVL.